The subject of this entry is one TCR beta chain. The sample comes from a study of T cells in Graves' hyperthyroidism and ophthalmopathy. For the study at large: Peripheral blood draws took place at initial diagnosis, ahead of any treatment.

There were TCR beta CDR3 regions amplified from RNA transcripts. First-round RT-PCR of the TCR CDR3 relied on the HTBI primer set. TCRdb re-derived calls from the multiplex PCR reads in MiXCR, one entry per CDR3 protein. The sample has about 570,000 distinct CDR3 sequences; less than 15% are singletons. Across 18 months, stable Graves' hyperthyroidism was marked by no progression to ophthalmopathy. Germline CDR1 SGHTA, CDR2 FQGNSA. Trimming took 5 bases from V and 8 from J; bases not matched to a gene: 5. The CDR3 totals 13 residues. This receptor was taken from a woman in her thirties or forties with Graves' hyperthyroidism. This sequence joins TRBV7-2 and TRBJ1-4; 7 nucleotides line up with TRBD1. Source material: blood. CDR3 sequence: CASSLQGREKLFF. In nucleotides, the CDR3 is TGTGCCAGCAGCCTACAGGGGCGGGAAAAACTGTTTTTT.